These T cell receptor beta chains were read from a single sample in a study of blood T cells in healthy people across ages. TCRdb re-called the 5' RACE reads with MiXCR, one entry per CDR3 protein. The sample shows over a million distinct CDR3 sequences, 35% to 45% of them seen only once. Sequencing was carried out using blood. The receptor set was obtained from a woman younger than 30 in good health. CDR3s include the opening cysteine and the closing phenylalanine or tryptophan. Fields, in order: clone size, D gene, V gene, J gene, CDR3 DNA, CDR3 protein. A D gene is named only where the DNA matches it firmly. Clone size is stated in some rows and not others, as once, few, many or a class when expanded.

>NA|TRBD2|TRBV20-1|TRBJ2-7
TGCAGTGCCCGGACTAGCGGGTACCGCGAGCAGTACTTC
CSARTSGYREQYF
>few|NA|TRBV5-5|TRBJ2-5
TGTGCCAGCTTCGGACAATTCGGGGAGACCCAGTACTTC
CASFGQFGETQYF
>NA|NA|TRBV4-2|TRBJ1-5
TGTGCCAGCAGCCAAGATTGGAGATTGACAGAGAGTTCGCAGCCCCAGCATTTT
CASSQDWRLTESSQPQHF
>NA|NA|TRBV20-1|TRBJ1-1
TGCAGTGCTTCCCGGACAGCTAGGAACACTGAAGCTTTCTTT
CSASRTARNTEAFF
>few|NA|TRBV4-1|TRBJ1-2
TGCGCCAGCAGCCAAGATTGGGCGGATTTGAATGGCTACACCTTC
CASSQDWADLNGYTF
>few|NA|TRBV24-1|TRBJ2-5
TGTGCCACCAGTGATTCGGGGCTGGGGACCCAGTACTTC
CATSDSGLGTQYF
>NA|TRBD2|TRBV12-3/TRBV12-4|TRBJ2-2
TGTGCCAGCAGTTGGACTAGCGGGAGTTGGACCGGGGAGCTGTTTTTT
CASSWTSGSWTGELFF
>NA|NA|TRBV4-1|TRBJ1-2
TGCGCCAGCAGCCAAACTCACCTCCACCGGGTCTCTAACTATGGCTACACCTTC
CASSQTHLHRVSNYGYTF
>NA|TRBD2|TRBV11-2|TRBJ2-3
TGTGCCAGCAGCTCCTCGGGGGGACCGAGCACAGAGACGCAGTATTTT
CASSSSGGPSTETQYF
>NA|NA|TRBV4-1|TRBJ2-7
TGCGCCAGCAGCCAAGATCGAGACAGACACTACGAGCAGTACTTC
CASSQDRDRHYEQYF
>few|NA|TRBV9|TRBJ2-7
TGTGCCAGCAGCGTAGGAGTTTTCCCCTCCTACGAGCAGTACTTC
CASSVGVFPSYEQYF
>NA|NA|TRBV3-1|TRBJ2-1
TGTGCCAGCAGCCAAGAAGTGGGAGCGGATTACAATGAGCAGTTCTTC
CASSQEVGADYNEQFF
>few|NA|TRBV5-8|TRBJ2-3
TGTGCCAGCAGCTTGCCCCCGGCTCGTGTATTCCCCACAGATACGCAGTATTTT
CASSLPPARVFPTDTQYF
>NA|TRBD2|TRBV7-3|TRBJ2-1
TGTGCCAGCAGCTTAATGTCGCTAGCGGGGGGTGGGCAGTTCTTC
CASSLMSLAGGGQFF
>few|TRBD1|TRBV4-1|TRBJ2-7
TGCGCCAGCAGCCAAGTTACGGACAGGGGGCCCGAGCAGTACTTC
CASSQVTDRGPEQYF